The clone carrying this T cell receptor (beta chain) was recorded at least ten times. Its antigen is unknown. Staff drew around 10 milliliters of peripheral blood from each donor. The CDR3 is 12 residues long. V was clipped by 1 base and J by 5 bases, with 8 bases between them. Germline CDR1 reads SQVTM; CDR2 reads ANQGSEA. The authors ran a second PCR of about 6 to 11 cycles using a sample-barcoded 5' primer and a J-beta primer mix. Each cDNA molecule carried a tag from a template-switch adaptor that contained 12 random nucleotides. TCRdb passed the 5' RACE reads through MiXCR, listing each CDR3 protein once. This sample has around 1.5 million distinct CDR3 sequences, with 59% found just once. This sample was taken from a study of blood T cells in healthy people across ages. Study-wide results and caveats: Percentage of naive T cells showed a strong correlation with TCR beta diversity.

The TCR sequence derives from a man younger than 35 in good health. Material for sequencing was blood. The V call is TRBV29-1, the J call TRBJ2-5; D is possibly TRBD1 or TRBD2 (5 bases each). CDR3 in amino acids: CSVEGGGETQYF. CDR3 coding DNA: TGCAGCGTTGAAGGGGGCGGGGAGACCCAGTACTTC. Full variable domain (remainder filled in from reference TRBV29-1 and TRBJ2-5): SAVISQKPSRDICQRGTSLTIQCQVDSQVTMMFWYRQQPGQSLTLIATANQGSEATYESGFVIDKFPISRPNLTFSTLTVSNMSPEDSSIYLCSVEGGGETQYFGPGTRLLVL.